The source of this TCR beta chain is a study of metastatic and nonmetastatic thyroid tumors. Whole-study findings and limits: Reportedly, malignant thyroid tumors had significantly higher TCR beta diversity than benign nodules, in blood and tumor.

Comments on this clone: Its cognate antigen is unknown.

Among the patients, none had received any treatment before thyroid surgery. In the original processing: Clinicopathological groups supplied CDR3 differences that were used to build a distant-metastasis classifier for papillary thyroid cancer. MiXCR reprocessed the PCR reads for TCRdb. The V and J calls shown here were made by TCRdb, not taken from the authors' results. The sample lists around 18,000 clones, 30% to 40% occurring once. Sequenced material: tumor tissue. The sequence was collected from a female donor with papillary thyroid cancer or a benign thyroid nodule (not recorded which). Some clones in this sample may be carry-over from other donors' samples.

As DNA, the CDR3 is TGTGCCAGCAGGTCGATAGGGATCAATCAGCCCCAGCATTTT. Translation gives CASRSIGINQPQHF. V usage is TRBV6-1 and J usage is TRBJ1-5; no clear D. V shed 6 bases and J shed 3 bases, with 12 bases lying between them. CDR3 length: 14 amino acids. Per germline, CDR1 MNHNS and CDR2 SASEGT.